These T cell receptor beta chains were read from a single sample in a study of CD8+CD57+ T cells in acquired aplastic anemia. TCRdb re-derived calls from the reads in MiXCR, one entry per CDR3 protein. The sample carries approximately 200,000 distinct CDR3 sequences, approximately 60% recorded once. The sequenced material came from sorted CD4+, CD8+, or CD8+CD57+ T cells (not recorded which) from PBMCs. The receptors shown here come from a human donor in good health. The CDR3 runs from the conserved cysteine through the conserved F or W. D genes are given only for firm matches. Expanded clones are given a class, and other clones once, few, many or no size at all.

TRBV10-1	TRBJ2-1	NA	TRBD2	CASSESVSGAEQFF	TGCGCCAGCAGTGAGTCAGTGAGCGGGGCTGAGCAGTTCTTC
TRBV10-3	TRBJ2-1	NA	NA	CAISESGVGGDGNEQFF	TGTGCCATCAGTGAGTCCGGGGTGGGGGGAGACGGCAATGAGCAGTTCTTC
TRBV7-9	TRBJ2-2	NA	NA	CASRATSLGTDTGELFF	TGTGCCAGCCGCGCCACCAGTTTAGGGACGGACACCGGGGAGCTGTTTTTT
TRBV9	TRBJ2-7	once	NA	CASSVETGYEQCF	TGTGCCAGCAGCGTAGAAACAGGCTACGAGCAGTGCTTC
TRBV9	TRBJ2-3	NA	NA	CASSVAPSTDTQYF	TGTGCCAGCAGCGTAGCTCCCTCAACAGATACGCAGTATTTT
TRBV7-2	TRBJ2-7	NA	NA	CASSFLDGRGDEQYF	TGTGCCAGCAGCTTCTTGGACGGGAGAGGGGACGAGCAGTACTTC
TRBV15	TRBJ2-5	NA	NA	CATSRDHYRAVAGQETQYF	TGTGCCACCAGCAGAGATCACTATCGGGCGGTTGCGGGGCAAGAGACCCAGTACTTC
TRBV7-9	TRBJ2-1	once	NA	CASGLARYNEQFF	TGTGCCAGCGGCTTAGCGAGATACAATGAGCAGTTCTTC
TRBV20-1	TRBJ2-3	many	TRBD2	CSAPGGGDTQYF	TGCAGTGCCCCTGGGGGGGGGGATACGCAGTATTTT
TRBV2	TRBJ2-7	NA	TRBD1	CASSAGQGVSEQYF	TGTGCCAGCAGTGCGGGACAGGGAGTGAGCGAGCAGTACTTC
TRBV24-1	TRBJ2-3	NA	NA	CATSDPQGAASGTASTDTQYF	TGTGCCACCAGTGACCCACAGGGGGCGGCTAGCGGGACGGCTAGCACAGATACGCAGTATTTT
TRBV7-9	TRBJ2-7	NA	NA	CTSSLMSYEQYF	TGTACCAGCAGCTTAATGTCCTACGAGCAGTACTTC
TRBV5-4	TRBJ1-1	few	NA	CASSPELNTEAFF	TGTGCCAGCAGCCCAGAACTGAACACTGAAGCTTTCTTT
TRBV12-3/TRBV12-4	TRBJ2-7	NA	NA	CASSPYSTTGYEQYF	TGTGCCAGCAGCCCATATTCCACGACCGGCTACGAGCAGTACTTC
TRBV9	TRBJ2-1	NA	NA	CASSPLNPPDHEQFF	TGTGCCAGCAGCCCTCTGAACCCCCCAGACCACGAGCAGTTCTTC
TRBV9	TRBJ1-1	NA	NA	CASSVAMGPNTEAFF	TGTGCCAGCAGCGTAGCGATGGGCCCGAACACTGAAGCTTTCTTT
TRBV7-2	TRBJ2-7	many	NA	CASSSGLYYEQYF	TGTGCCAGCAGCTCCGGACTATACTACGAGCAGTACTTC
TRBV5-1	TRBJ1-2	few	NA	CASKPTTDYGYTF	TGCGCCAGCAAGCCCACGACAGACTATGGCTACACCTTC
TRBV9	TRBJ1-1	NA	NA	CASSPSPRTNTEAFF	TGTGCCAGCAGCCCATCTCCCCGTACGAACACTGAAGCTTTCTTT
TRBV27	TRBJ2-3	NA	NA	CASRKQDFGTDTQYF	TGTGCCAGTAGAAAACAGGATTTTGGCACAGATACGCAGTATTTT
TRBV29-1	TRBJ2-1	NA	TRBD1	CSVGGFIGTGPDEQFF	TGCAGCGTTGGAGGTTTTATCGGGACAGGACCCGATGAGCAGTTCTTC
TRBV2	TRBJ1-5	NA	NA	CASSLRVQQPQHF	TGTGCCAGCAGTTTACGGGTTCAGCAGCCCCAGCATTTT
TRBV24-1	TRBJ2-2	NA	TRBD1	CATSVAGQGLWELFF	TGTGCCACCAGTGTTGCGGGACAGGGGCTGTGGGAGCTGTTTTTT
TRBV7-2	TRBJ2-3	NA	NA	CASSLGRLATDTQYF	TGTGCCAGCAGCTTAGGTAGGCTAGCGACAGATACGCAGTATTTT
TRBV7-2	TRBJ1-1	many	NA	CASSRRNLNTEAFF	TGTGCCAGCAGCCGACGTAATTTGAACACTGAAGCTTTCTTT
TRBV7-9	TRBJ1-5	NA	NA	CASSLSSGGAREHF	TGTGCCAGCAGCTTAAGTAGCGGGGGGGCCCGGGAGCATTTT
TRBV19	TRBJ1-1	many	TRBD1	CASSYRGLGTEAFF	TGTGCCAGTAGTTACAGGGGGCTTGGGACTGAAGCTTTCTTT
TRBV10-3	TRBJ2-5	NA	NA	CAISGRLEETQYF	TGTGCCATCAGTGGTCGACTTGAAGAGACCCAGTACTTC
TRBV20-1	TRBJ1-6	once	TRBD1	CSAQRQGSSYNSPLHF	TGCAGTGCTCAACGACAGGGGAGCTCCTATAATTCACCCCTCCACTTT
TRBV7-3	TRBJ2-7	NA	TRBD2	CASSPREGRGENSYEQYF	TGTGCCAGCAGCCCCCGGGAGGGGCGGGGGGAGAACTCCTACGAGCAGTACTTC
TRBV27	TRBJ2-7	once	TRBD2	CASSLTAGDTYEQYF	TGTGCCAGCAGTTTGACAGCGGGGGATACCTACGAGCAGTACTTC
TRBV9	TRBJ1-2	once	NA	CASSPRRLSYYGYTF	TGTGCCAGCAGCCCTCGGAGGCTAAGCTACTATGGCTACACCTTC
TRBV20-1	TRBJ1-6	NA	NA	CSASPGVGNSPLHF	TGCAGTGCTAGTCCAGGGGTGGGCAATTCACCCCTCCACTTT
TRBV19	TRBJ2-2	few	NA	CASSLDGNTGELFF	TGTGCCAGTAGCCTGGACGGGAACACCGGGGAGCTGTTTTTT
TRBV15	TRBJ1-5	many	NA	CATSTRGVSNQPQHF	TGTGCCACCAGCACACGGGGGGTTAGCAATCAGCCCCAGCATTTT